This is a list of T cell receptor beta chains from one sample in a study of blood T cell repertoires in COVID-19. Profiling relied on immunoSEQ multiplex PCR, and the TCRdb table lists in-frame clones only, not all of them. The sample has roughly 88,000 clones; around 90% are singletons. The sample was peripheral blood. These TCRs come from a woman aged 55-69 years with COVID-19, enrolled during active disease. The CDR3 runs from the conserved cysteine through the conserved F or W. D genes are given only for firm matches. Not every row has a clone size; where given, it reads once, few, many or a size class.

CDR3aa: CASSYGTSPKETQYF
CDR3nt: TGTGCCAGCAGTTATGGGACTAGCCCTAAAGAGACCCAGTACTTC
v_gene: TRBV6-2/TRBV6-3
j_gene: TRBJ2-5
d_gene: TRBD2
abundance: -

CDR3aa: CASSPGRIGGGLGETQYF
CDR3nt: TGTGCCAGCAGCCCTGGGAGGATAGGGGGGGGCCTTGGAGAGACCCAGTACTTC
v_gene: TRBV11-3
j_gene: TRBJ2-5
d_gene: -
abundance: once

CDR3aa: CASSYGQGAFDYGYTF
CDR3nt: TGCGCCAGCAGCTACGGACAGGGGGCATTTGACTATGGCTACACCTTC
v_gene: TRBV5-1
j_gene: TRBJ1-2
d_gene: TRBD1
abundance: -

CDR3aa: CASSSRQRFEQYF
CDR3nt: TGTGCCAGCAGCTCTCGACAGCGTTTCGAGCAGTACTTC
v_gene: TRBV7-2
j_gene: TRBJ2-7
d_gene: -
abundance: -

CDR3aa: CAFSGGEKLFF
CDR3nt: TGTGCCTTCTCCGGCGGGGAAAAACTGTTTTTT
v_gene: TRBV30
j_gene: TRBJ1-4
d_gene: -
abundance: -

CDR3aa: CASSPWTVNTEAFF
CDR3nt: TGTGCCAGCAGCCCATGGACAGTGAACACTGAAGCTTTCTTT
v_gene: TRBV7-9
j_gene: TRBJ1-1
d_gene: -
abundance: -

CDR3aa: CASTQDSGGELFF
CDR3nt: TGTGCCAGCACCCAAGACTCGGGCGGGGAGCTGTTTTTT
v_gene: TRBV6-1
j_gene: TRBJ2-2
d_gene: -
abundance: -

CDR3aa: CASSPDRVGNTIYF
CDR3nt: TGCGCCAGCAGCCCCGACAGGGTTGGAAACACCATATATTTT
v_gene: TRBV5-1
j_gene: TRBJ1-3
d_gene: TRBD1
abundance: -

CDR3aa: CASSFSGTGELFF
CDR3nt: TGTGCCAGCAGCTTTTCGGGCACCGGGGAGCTGTTTTTT
v_gene: TRBV11-2
j_gene: TRBJ2-2
d_gene: -
abundance: -

CDR3aa: CASSVRTGRTDTQYF
CDR3nt: TGTGCCAGCTCAGTCAGGACAGGGAGGACAGATACGCAGTATTTT
v_gene: TRBV18
j_gene: TRBJ2-3
d_gene: TRBD1
abundance: -

CDR3aa: CASSYEADLNYGYTF
CDR3nt: TGTGCCAGCAGTTACGAGGCAGACCTTAACTATGGCTACACCTTC
v_gene: TRBV6-5
j_gene: TRBJ1-2
d_gene: -
abundance: -

CDR3aa: CASSQAVGGGGETQYF
CDR3nt: TGCGCCAGCAGCCAAGCTGTGGGCGGGGGCGGTGAGACCCAGTACTTC
v_gene: TRBV4-1
j_gene: TRBJ2-5
d_gene: -
abundance: -

CDR3aa: CASSQQYGHGEAFF
CDR3nt: TGTGCCAGCAGCCAGCAATACGGACACGGTGAAGCTTTCTTT
v_gene: TRBV3-1/TRBV3-2
j_gene: TRBJ1-1
d_gene: -
abundance: -

CDR3aa: CASTPRRAGYGYTF
CDR3nt: TGTGCCAGCACCCCCCGGAGGGCGGGCTATGGCTACACCTTC
v_gene: TRBV6-5
j_gene: TRBJ1-2
d_gene: -
abundance: -

CDR3aa: CASSFERGDTQYF
CDR3nt: TGCGCCAGCAGCTTCGAGAGGGGGGATACGCAGTATTTT
v_gene: TRBV5-1
j_gene: TRBJ2-3
d_gene: -
abundance: -

CDR3aa: CASSWATGTYEQYF
CDR3nt: TGTGCCAGCAGCTGGGCGACAGGAACCTACGAGCAGTACTTC
v_gene: TRBV5-6
j_gene: TRBJ2-7
d_gene: -
abundance: -

CDR3aa: CASSVSSRETEQYF
CDR3nt: TGTGCCAGCAGCGTTAGCTCACGGGAAACCGAGCAGTACTTC
v_gene: TRBV9
j_gene: TRBJ2-7
d_gene: -
abundance: -

CDR3aa: CASSPPLRGSNYGYTF
CDR3nt: TGTGCCAGCAGCCCCCCCTTGAGAGGATCTAACTATGGCTACACCTTC
v_gene: TRBV21-1
j_gene: TRBJ1-2
d_gene: -
abundance: once

CDR3aa: CASSSEAINYGYTF
CDR3nt: TGTGCCAGCAGCTCAGAGGCAATAAACTATGGCTACACCTTC
v_gene: TRBV7-9
j_gene: TRBJ1-2
d_gene: -
abundance: few

CDR3aa: CASHGTPGEKLFF
CDR3nt: TGTGCCTCACACGGGACACCAGGTGAAAAACTGTTTTTT
v_gene: TRBV30
j_gene: TRBJ1-4
d_gene: -
abundance: -

CDR3aa: CASSLRSSYEQYF
CDR3nt: TGTGCCAGCAGCCTACGGAGCTCCTACGAGCAGTACTTC
v_gene: TRBV3-1/TRBV3-2
j_gene: TRBJ2-7
d_gene: -
abundance: -

CDR3aa: CASSIGTGAGNTIYF
CDR3nt: TGTGCCAGTAGTATAGGGACAGGGGCTGGAAACACCATATATTTT
v_gene: TRBV19
j_gene: TRBJ1-3
d_gene: TRBD1
abundance: -

CDR3aa: CASSQPSGGREQFF
CDR3nt: TGTGCCAGCAGCCAGCCTAGCGGGGGCCGCGAGCAGTTCTTC
v_gene: TRBV3-1/TRBV3-2
j_gene: TRBJ2-1
d_gene: TRBD2
abundance: -

CDR3aa: CASGQGYTF
CDR3nt: TGTGCCAGTGGGCAGGGCTACACCTTC
v_gene: TRBV19
j_gene: TRBJ1-2
d_gene: -
abundance: -

CDR3aa: CASSLSPGQGDGYTF
CDR3nt: TGTGCCAGCAGTTTGAGCCCCGGACAGGGAGATGGCTACACCTTC
v_gene: TRBV28
j_gene: TRBJ1-2
d_gene: TRBD1
abundance: -

CDR3aa: CASSQDQTGELFF
CDR3nt: TGTGCCAGCAGCCAAGATCAGACAGGGGAGCTGTTTTTT
v_gene: TRBV3-1/TRBV3-2
j_gene: TRBJ2-2
d_gene: -
abundance: -

CDR3aa: CASSKEGQGFCEQYF
CDR3nt: TGTGCCAGCAGCAAGGAGGGACAGGGTTTTTGCGAGCAGTACTTC
v_gene: TRBV21-1
j_gene: TRBJ2-7
d_gene: -
abundance: few

CDR3aa: CASRFDNSPLHF
CDR3nt: TGTGCCAGCAGGTTCGATAATTCACCCCTCCACTTT
v_gene: TRBV2
j_gene: TRBJ1-6
d_gene: -
abundance: -

CDR3aa: CASSAARRTEAFF
CDR3nt: TGTGCCAGTAGTGCGGCGCGGCGGACTGAAGCTTTCTTT
v_gene: TRBV19
j_gene: TRBJ1-1
d_gene: -
abundance: -

CDR3aa: CATGGSYNEQFF
CDR3nt: TGTGCCACGGGGGGAAGCTACAATGAGCAGTTCTTC
v_gene: TRBV11-1
j_gene: TRBJ2-1
d_gene: TRBD2
abundance: -

CDR3aa: CASSFSGVGTEAFF
CDR3nt: TGTGCCAGCAGCTTTTCAGGGGTCGGGACTGAAGCTTTCTTT
v_gene: TRBV5-6
j_gene: TRBJ1-1
d_gene: -
abundance: -

CDR3aa: CASSPQLNTEAFF
CDR3nt: TGTGCCAGCTCACCACAGCTGAACACTGAAGCTTTCTTT
v_gene: TRBV18
j_gene: TRBJ1-1
d_gene: -
abundance: -

CDR3aa: CASSRTGRSTDTQYF
CDR3nt: TGCGCCAGCAGCCGGACAGGGCGGAGCACAGATACGCAGTATTTT
v_gene: TRBV4-3
j_gene: TRBJ2-3
d_gene: TRBD1
abundance: -

CDR3aa: CSVGIVSYEQYF
CDR3nt: TGCAGCGTTGGAATAGTCTCCTACGAGCAGTACTTC
v_gene: TRBV29-1
j_gene: TRBJ2-7
d_gene: -
abundance: -

CDR3aa: CASNLDRENGELFF
CDR3nt: TGTGCCAGCAACTTGGACAGGGAAAACGGGGAGCTGTTTTTT
v_gene: TRBV11-2
j_gene: TRBJ2-2
d_gene: TRBD1
abundance: -

CDR3aa: CASSLNLGPYQETQYF
CDR3nt: TGCGCCAGCAGCTTGAATTTGGGCCCGTACCAAGAGACCCAGTACTTC
v_gene: TRBV5-1
j_gene: TRBJ2-5
d_gene: -
abundance: -

CDR3aa: CASSDGTSGGDQYF
CDR3nt: TGCGCCAGCAGCGACGGGACTAGCGGGGGCGATCAGTATTTT
v_gene: TRBV5-1
j_gene: TRBJ2-3
d_gene: TRBD2
abundance: -

CDR3aa: CASSLDAGGTETQYF
CDR3nt: TGTGCCAGCAGCTTGGATGCAGGGGGCACGGAGACCCAGTACTTC
v_gene: TRBV5-6
j_gene: TRBJ2-5
d_gene: TRBD1
abundance: -

CDR3aa: CASSQAPSTDTQYF
CDR3nt: TGTGCCAGCAGCCAAGCCCCGAGCACAGATACGCAGTATTTT
v_gene: TRBV3-1/TRBV3-2
j_gene: TRBJ2-3
d_gene: -
abundance: -

CDR3aa: CASSSAGTSPPGGEQFF
CDR3nt: TGTGCCAGCAGTAGTGCGGGGACTAGCCCTCCGGGAGGTGAGCAGTTCTTC
v_gene: TRBV7-9
j_gene: TRBJ2-1
d_gene: TRBD2
abundance: -

CDR3aa: CASSLGLGTGLGYTF
CDR3nt: TGTGCCAGCAGCTTAGGGCTCGGGACAGGGCTTGGCTACACCTTC
v_gene: TRBV11-2
j_gene: TRBJ1-2
d_gene: TRBD1
abundance: -